A selection of T cell receptor beta chains follows, all from one sample in a study of T cell responses to AZD1222 COVID-19 vaccine. The data were produced by immunoSEQ multiplex PCR, yet TCRdb's version contains in-frame clones alone and is incomplete. Of roughly 120,000 clones listed, about 86% are singletons. Sequences were derived from peripheral blood, sampled 28 days after the second AZD1222 dose. Receptors were obtained from an adult who received the AZD1222 COVID-19 vaccine. CDR3s include the opening cysteine and the closing phenylalanine or tryptophan. D genes are given only for firm matches. Size tells how often a clone was seen (once, few, many) or the class of an expanded clone, and some rows leave it out.

V gene	clone size	J gene	D gene	CDR3 DNA	CDR3 protein
TRBV15	few	TRBJ2-3	NA	TGTGCCACCAGCAGAGATGGCCAGGACACAGATACGCAGTATTTT	CATSRDGQDTDTQYF
TRBV10-3	NA	TRBJ2-5	NA	TGTGCCATCAGTGGGCGCGGGCAAGAGACCCAGTACTTC	CAISGRGQETQYF
TRBV5-4	NA	TRBJ2-6	NA	TGTGCCAGCAGCTTGAGGTCTTCTGGGGCCAACGTCCTGACTTTC	CASSLRSSGANVLTF
TRBV2	few	TRBJ2-5	NA	TGTGCCAGCAGTAGGGCACCTCCCCTCCAAGAGACCCAGTACTTC	CASSRAPPLQETQYF
TRBV5-1	NA	TRBJ2-7	NA	TGCGCCAGCAGCCCGACCGGAGGGGACCTCTACGAGCAGTACTTC	CASSPTGGDLYEQYF
TRBV29-1	NA	TRBJ1-2	NA	TGCAGCGTTTCAGGCTATGGCTACACCTTC	CSVSGYGYTF
TRBV12-3/TRBV12-4	NA	TRBJ2-1	NA	TGTGCCAGCAGTTTCAGTGGGAATGAGCAGTTCTTC	CASSFSGNEQFF
TRBV5-1	NA	TRBJ2-5	TRBD2	TGCGCCAGCAGCTTGGAACTAGCGGAGACCCAGTACTTC	CASSLELAETQYF
TRBV6-1	NA	TRBJ1-1	TRBD1	TGTGCCAGCAGTTGGGACAGGATCAACACTGAAGCTTTCTTT	CASSWDRINTEAFF
TRBV7-8	NA	TRBJ2-2	NA	TGTGCCAGCAGCCATAAGGCCGAGGGCCCCGGGGAGCTGTTTTTT	CASSHKAEGPGELFF
TRBV24-1	NA	TRBJ2-1	TRBD1	TGTGCCACCAGTGATAAACGGACAGGGGGTCTCTACAATGAGCAGTTCTTC	CATSDKRTGGLYNEQFF
TRBV27	NA	TRBJ2-5	TRBD2	TGTGCCAGCAGTTTATCGCGACTAGCGGAGACCCAGTACTTC	CASSLSRLAETQYF
TRBV5-1	NA	TRBJ2-2	NA	TGCGCCAGCAGCTTCCGCGGGTCCGCTCAAACCGGGGAGCTGTTTTTT	CASSFRGSAQTGELFF
TRBV10-3	NA	TRBJ1-2	NA	TGTGCCATCAGTGATTCGAACGGCCTTTCTAACTATGGCTACACCTTC	CAISDSNGLSNYGYTF
TRBV10-1	few	TRBJ2-7	NA	TGCGCCAGCAGTGAGAGGGAGCGCGACGAGCAGTACTTC	CASSERERDEQYF
TRBV4-2	NA	TRBJ2-5	NA	TGTGCCAGCAGCCAAGATCGCCAGCAGCAAGAGACCCAGTACTTC	CASSQDRQQQETQYF
TRBV30	NA	TRBJ2-2	TRBD1	TGTGCCTGGAGTCCAGGGACAGGGGATCACGGGGAGCTGTTTTTT	CAWSPGTGDHGELFF
TRBV11-2	few	TRBJ2-3	TRBD2	TGTGCCAGCAGCTCGGTGGTACTAGCGGGATATGTTTGGGGAGATACGCAGTATTTT	CASSSVVLAGYVWGDTQYF
TRBV6-4	NA	TRBJ1-5	TRBD1	TGTGCCAGGGGACAGGGGGGCAATCAGCCCCAGCATTTT	CARGQGGNQPQHF
TRBV6-6	once	TRBJ1-4	NA	TGTGCCAGCAGTCGATTGACAGGCGGATCAACTAATGAAAAACTGTTTTTT	CASSRLTGGSTNEKLFF
TRBV19	NA	TRBJ1-1	NA	TGTGCCAGTAGTATAGGACGGGCCAAGGAGAACACTGAAGCTTTCTTT	CASSIGRAKENTEAFF
TRBV19	once	TRBJ1-2	TRBD1	TGTGCCAGTAGTATAGCGGGACAGGGGAGAAGTTATGGCTACACCTTC	CASSIAGQGRSYGYTF
TRBV5-1	NA	TRBJ1-1	NA	TGCGCCAGCAGCCGCTTTGGCGGGGTGGACACTGAAGCTTTCTTT	CASSRFGGVDTEAFF
TRBV3-1/TRBV3-2	once	TRBJ2-1	TRBD1	TGTGCCAGCAGCCGACGGGACAGCACTAGACAGGGGCAGTTCTTC	CASSRRDSTRQGQFF
TRBV7-2	NA	TRBJ1-2	NA	TGTGCCAGCAGCTCGTACGGACAGCACTATGGCTACACCTTC	CASSSYGQHYGYTF
TRBV19	NA	TRBJ2-2	NA	TGTGCCAGTAGTGCAGGACAGACCCACACCGGGGAGCTGTTTTTT	CASSAGQTHTGELFF
TRBV9	NA	TRBJ2-1	NA	TGTGCCAGCAGCGCGGGGTTAGGAAGACTTTTAAACTCCTACAATGAGCAGTTCTTC	CASSAGLGRLLNSYNEQFF
TRBV15	NA	TRBJ1-5	TRBD1	TGTGCCACCAGCAAAGACAGGGAGTGGGCGCAGCCCCAGCATTTT	CATSKDREWAQPQHF
TRBV4-1	NA	TRBJ2-7	TRBD1	TGCGCCAGCAGCCAAGATAATAGCTTACAGGGGGCTTACGAGCAGTACTTC	CASSQDNSLQGAYEQYF
TRBV30	NA	TRBJ1-5	NA	TGTGCCTGGAGTCTAGGCAGGAGCAATCAGCCCCAGCATTTT	CAWSLGRSNQPQHF
TRBV7-9	NA	TRBJ1-5	NA	TGTGCCAGCAGCTTGGGGGGGGTTAGCAATCAGCCCCAGCATTTT	CASSLGGVSNQPQHF
TRBV2	NA	TRBJ2-3	NA	TGTGCCAGCAGGTTTAGCCCGGTCCCAGATACGCAGTATTTT	CASRFSPVPDTQYF
TRBV10-3	NA	TRBJ2-1	NA	TGTGCCATCAGTTCCGGGACAGGGGGCGAGCAGACTAGCGGGAGTGGGTACAATGAGCAGTTCTTC	CAISSGTGGEQTSGSGYNEQFF
TRBV11-2	NA	TRBJ2-5	NA	TGTGCCAGCAGCCCAAAGACGGGACCACAAGAGACCCAGTACTTC	CASSPKTGPQETQYF
TRBV7-3	NA	TRBJ2-5	NA	TGTGCCAGCAGCGCCTCAGGGGGAGGGTACGAGACCCAGTACTTC	CASSASGGGYETQYF
TRBV5-8	once	TRBJ2-5	NA	TGTGCCAGCAGCTTGATGGATCTGAGGGAGACCCAGTACTTC	CASSLMDLRETQYF
TRBV24-1	NA	TRBJ2-2	NA	TGTGCCACCAGTGAGCAGGGTCGGAACACCGGGGAGCTGTTTTTT	CATSEQGRNTGELFF
TRBV29-1	once	TRBJ2-3	NA	TGCAGCGTTCGCGGACAGTTCACAGATACGCAGTATTTT	CSVRGQFTDTQYF
TRBV4-3	NA	TRBJ2-1	TRBD2	TGCGCCAGCAGCCAAGTAGGCGGGGGTCAGTACAATGAGCAGTTCTTC	CASSQVGGGQYNEQFF
TRBV5-1	NA	TRBJ1-5	NA	TGCGCCAGCAGCGAGGCAGCGGGTCAGCCCCAGCATTTT	CASSEAAGQPQHF